Shown below are 25 T cell receptor beta chains from a single sample sequenced in a study of cytomegalovirus exposure and HLA in healthy donors. Primers included in the PCR were 60 Vbeta and 13 Jbeta primers. Produced via immunoSEQ multiplex PCR; TCRdb's table is partial and in-frame only. Of roughly 100,000 clones listed, over 70% were seen once; the top ten hold roughly 8.6%. The sequenced material came from PBMCs. The receptors here all came from a middle-aged woman in good health and CMV-seropositive.

This chain connects TRBV29-1 to TRBJ2-2; 10 bases align to TRBD2. CDR1 and CDR2 from the germline V gene are SQVTM and ANQGSEA. Trimming cost V 4 bases and J 0 bases; bases outside gene matches: 5. The CDR3 sequence is 16 residues long. DNA for the CDR3: TGCAGCGTTGTCCCAGCGGGAGGGTCGAACACCGGGGAGCTGTTTTTT. Amino acid sequence: CSVVPAGGSNTGELFF.

The rearrangement links TRBV15 to TRBJ1-2; 7 bases align to TRBD1. The CDR3 spans 16 residues. Looked up from germline, CDR1 is LNHNV and CDR2 is YYDKDF (reference sequence). V gave up 3 bases and J gave up 4 bases; unmatched junction bases: 11. CDR3 in DNA: TGTGCCACCAGCAGTTGGAGGGCAGGGGGATTCTATGGCTACACCTTC. It yields the protein CATSSWRAGGFYGYTF. The whole variable domain, filled in from reference TRBV15 and TRBJ1-2, reads DAMVIQNPRYQVTQFGKPVTLSCSQTLNHNVMYWYQQKSSQAPKLLFHYYDKDFNNEADTPDNFQSRRPNTSFCFLDIRSPGLGDTAMYLCATSSWRAGGFYGYTFGSGTRLTVV.

The rearrangement uses TRBV2 and TRBJ2-5; 7 bases are a match to TRBD2. The CDR3 has 11 residues. Germline CDR1 and CDR2: SNHLY and FYNNEI. V shed 11 bases, J shed 0 bases, and the junction held 0 bases outside the gene matches. Written as DNA, the CDR3 is TGTGCCGGGAGGGACCAAGAGACCCAGTACTTC. Its translation: CAGRDQETQYF.

V and J are TRBV5-1 and TRBJ2-5; TRBD2 matches 11 bases. With 4 bases clipped from V and 5 bases from J, the junction kept 10 bases outside the gene matches. The CDR3 contains 16 residues. Germline CDR1 is SGHRS and CDR2 is YFSETQ. The CDR3 nucleotides read TGCGCCAGCAGCAGCGCACCGGGACTAGCGGCGGAGACCCAGTACTTC. Amino acid sequence: CASSSAPGLAAETQYF.

This clone was found once. The chain carries TRBV11-2 and TRBJ2-5, with D maybe TRBD2 (5 bases). The CDR3 loop spans 16 amino acids. Trimming removed 2 bases from V and 4 bases from J, with 17 bases in between. The germline gives CDR1 SGHAT, CDR2 FQNNGV. In DNA form, the CDR3 reads TGTGCCAGCAGCTTATACCGCGGGCGAATACCAGAGACCCAGTACTTC. Its translation: CASSLYRGRIPETQYF.

This clone was seen just once. The chain joins TRBV5-4 to TRBJ2-7, with D possibly being TRBD1 (6 bases). This CDR3 region has 13 residues. CDR1 SGHNT and CDR2 YYREEE come from the germline V gene (reference sequence). V lost 3 bases to trimming and J lost 3 bases, with 10 bases between them. As DNA, the CDR3 is TGTGCCAGCAGCTCGACAGGTCGCTACGAGCAGTACTTC. This sequence encodes CASSSTGRYEQYF.

The chain carries TRBV7-9 and TRBJ1-1, with D perhaps matching TRBD1 (5 bases). Germline values: CDR1 SEHNR, CDR2 FQNEAQ (reference sequence). Trimming removed 7 bases from V and 6 bases from J, with 12 bases in between. CDR3 length equals 12 residues. This chain's CDR3 is CASNLGVAEAFF. CDR3 nucleotides: TGTGCCAGCAACCTAGGGGTCGCTGAAGCTTTCTTT.

V usage is TRBV18 and J usage is TRBJ2-5, with TRBD1 as a possible D gene (5 bases). Germline-derived CDR1 and CDR2 are KGHSH and LQKENI. V lost 2 bases to trimming and J lost 2 bases, with 6 bases between them. CDR3 length: 13 amino acids. CDR3 sequence: CASSPNRQETQYF. DNA of the CDR3: TGTGCCAGCTCACCAAACAGGCAAGAGACCCAGTACTTC.

The chain recombines TRBV13 with TRBJ2-3; D is undetermined. The CDR3 loop spans 13 amino acids. The germline V gene has CDR1 PRHDT and CDR2 FYEKMQ (reference sequence). V shed 2 bases and J shed 3 bases, with 6 bases lying between them. Here the CDR3 DNA reads TGTGCCAGCAGCTTATTTATGACAGATACGCAGTATTTT. Translation: CASSLFMTDTQYF.

The genes are TRBV6-5 and TRBJ2-3; TRBD2 aligns across 7 bases. The CDR3 sequence is 13 residues long. Germline V gene sequence: CDR1 MNHEY, CDR2 SVGAGI. J was trimmed by 1 base and V by 7 bases; bases with no gene match: 2. CDR3 sequence reads: CASMLAGTDTQYF. For the CDR3, the DNA is TGTGCCAGCATGCTAGCGGGCACAGATACGCAGTATTTT.

The chain is built from TRBV18 and TRBJ1-3; no clear D gene. Trimming removed 1 base at V and 0 bases at J, with 10 bases between. This CDR3 has 16 amino acids. Germline values: CDR1 KGHSH, CDR2 LQKENI. The CDR3 spells CASSPRTGSSGNTIYF. The CDR3 nucleotides read TGTGCCAGCTCACCACGTACCGGGAGCTCTGGAAACACCATATATTTT.

V gene TRBV5-1 combines with J gene TRBJ2-7; D is possibly TRBD2 (5 bases). Trimming cost V 9 bases and J 5 bases, with 21 bases left between them. Looked up from germline, CDR1 is SGHRS and CDR2 is YFSETQ. The CDR3 contains 14 residues. The CDR3 DNA sequence: TGCGCCACCAGAGGTGTCTTCGGGGAAGACGAGCAGTACTTC. This encodes CATRGVFGEDEQYF.

The gene calls are TRBV11-2 and TRBJ1-4, with TRBD1 matching 7 bases. In germline, CDR1 is SGHAT, CDR2 FQNNGV. CDR3 length: 14 amino acids. The junction had 3 bases not matched to a gene; V was cut back by 1 base and J by 7 bases. CDR3 nucleotides: TGTGCCAGCAGCTTAGTCAGGGGGTCTGAAAAACTGTTTTTT. Protein product: CASSLVRGSEKLFF.

This clone was counted a few times. V usage is TRBV21-1 and J usage is TRBJ2-7; the tabulated D call, TRBD2, remains unverified against the DNA. TRBV21-1 is a pseudogene. CDR3 length: 16 residues. The CDR3 coding sequence is TGTGCCAGCAGCTCCCTAGAACCGGAGATCTGGTACGAGCAGTACTTC. It encodes CASSSLEPEIWYEQYF.

The chain has TRBV7-6 and TRBJ2-7; TRBD1 matches 7 bases. After removal of 3 bases from V and 3 bases from J, the junction contained 11 bases not matched to a gene. CDR1 is SGHVS and CDR2 is FNYEAQ in the germline V gene. The CDR3 consists of 16 residues. CDR3: CASSFGVGDSGYEQYF. CDR3 coding DNA: TGTGCCAGCAGCTTCGGGGTAGGGGACAGCGGCTACGAGCAGTACTTC. Based on the CDR3 plus reference TRBV7-6 and TRBJ2-7, the full variable domain is GAGVSQSPRYKVTKRGQDVALRCDPISGHVSLYWYRQALGQGPEFLTYFNYEAQQDKSGLPNDRFSAERPEGSISTLTIQRTEQRDSAMYRCASSFGVGDSGYEQYFGPGTRLTVT.

The CDR3 here is CASSFTTGAEPTF. The CDR3 DNA sequence: TGTGCCAGCAGCTTCACTACAGGGGCCGAGCCCACCTTC. J is TRBJ1-2 and V is TRBV5-5; TRBD1 matches 7 bases. V was clipped by 2 bases and J by 13 bases; unmatched bases: 11. CDR1 and CDR2 from the germline V gene are SGHKS and YYEKEE (reference sequence). The CDR3 length is 13 residues.

This clone was counted between two and nine times. The chain links TRBV27 to TRBJ2-6; D gene ambiguous. V lost 6 bases and J lost 0, with 6 bases in between. The germline V gene has CDR1 MNHEY and CDR2 SMNVEV (reference sequence). The CDR3 length is 14 residues. CDR3 in DNA: TGTGCCAGCAGACTAAACTCTGGGGCCAACGTCCTGACTTTC. Translated: CASRLNSGANVLTF. The variable domain in full, completed from reference TRBV27 and TRBJ2-6, reads EAQVTQNPRYLITVTGKKLTVTCSQNMNHEYMSWYRQDPGLGLRQIYYSMNVEVTDKGDVPEGYKVSRKEKRNFPLILESPSPNQTSLYFCASRLNSGANVLTFGAGSRLTVL.

The chain recombines TRBV5-4 with TRBJ2-1, with 11 bases aligning to TRBD1. After removal of 4 bases from V and 6 bases from J, the junction contained 3 bases not matched to a gene. Germline CDR1 SGHNT, CDR2 YYREEE (reference sequence). This CDR3 has 14 residues. The DNA of the CDR3 is TGTGCCAGCAGCCAAGGGACAGGGGGCAATGAGCAGTTCTTC. The encoded protein is CASSQGTGGNEQFF.

This rearrangement joins TRBV5-1 to TRBJ1-6, with 7 positions matching TRBD1. This CDR3 is built from 15 residues. Germline V CDR1 and CDR2: SGHRS, YFSETQ. With V trimmed by 1 base and J by 8 bases, 6 bases remained unmatched. CDR3 coding DNA: TGCGCCAGCAGCTTGTACAGGGGCGAGGATTCACCCCTCCACTTT. It specifies CASSLYRGEDSPLHF.

This chain joins TRBV13 and TRBJ2-7, with TRBD2 identical over 12 bases. CDR1 is PRHDT and CDR2 is FYEKMQ in the germline V gene (reference sequence). V shed 0 bases, J shed 1 base, and the junction held 4 bases outside the gene matches. The CDR3 extends over 17 amino acids. The CDR3 DNA follows: TGTGCCAGCAGCTTAGGACCCCTAGCGGGGGGGTCCTACGAGCAGTACTTC. It specifies CASSLGPLAGGSYEQYF. The whole variable domain, filled in from reference TRBV13 and TRBJ2-7, reads AAGVIQSPRHLIKEKRETATLKCYPIPRHDTVYWYQQGPGQDPQFLISFYEKMQSDKGSIPDRFSAQQFSDYHSELNMSSLELGDSALYFCASSLGPLAGGSYEQYFGPGTRLTVT.

The chain recombines TRBV12-5 with TRBJ1-1; possible D gene TRBD1, 5 bases. Germline CDR1 is LGHNT and CDR2 is FRNRAP. Trimming shortened V by 0 bases and J by 0 bases, and 11 bases separated the two germline ends. This CDR3 contains 16 residues. DNA of the CDR3: TGTGCTAGTGGTTTGGTACTTCAGGGTATGAACACTGAAGCTTTCTTT. Encoded protein: CASGLVLQGMNTEAFF.

V and J are TRBV7-6 and TRBJ1-2; D not certain. CDR3 length equals 13 residues. Trimming pared 5 bases from V and 1 base from J, leaving 8 bases between. Germline loops: CDR1 SGHVS, CDR2 FNYEAQ. The CDR3 nucleotides are TGTGCCAGCAGCCCTGAGATTAACTATGGCTACACCTTC. As protein: CASSPEINYGYTF.

The rearrangement uses TRBV28 and TRBJ1-1; no definite D call. This CDR3 contains 13 residues. The V gene's germline CDR1 is MDHEN and CDR2 SYDVKM. Trimming shortened V by 2 bases and J by 0 bases, and 4 bases separated the two germline ends. CDR3 sequence reads: CASSLAVNTEAFF. The CDR3 coding sequence is TGTGCCAGCAGTTTAGCGGTGAACACTGAAGCTTTCTTT.

This clone came up a few times. The genes are TRBV4-2 and TRBJ2-5, with 11 bases fitting TRBD2. V was clipped by 0 bases and J by 4 bases; unmatched bases: 4. Germline lookup yields CDR1 LGHNA and CDR2 YNFKEQ. This CDR3 has 16 residues. In DNA form, the CDR3 reads TGTGCCAGCAGCCAAGAGAGTAGCGGGAGGGGAGAGACCCAGTACTTC. Its translation: CASSQESSGRGETQYF.

The gene calls are TRBV5-4 and TRBJ2-3; possibly TRBD2 for D (7 bases). The CDR3 is 18 amino acids. CDR1 is SGHNT and CDR2 is YYREEE in the germline V gene (reference sequence). Trimming removed 2 bases at V and 6 bases at J, with 25 bases between. This chain's CDR3 is CASSFGAGMGGLGDTQYF. The CDR3 DNA is TGTGCCAGCAGCTTTGGGGCGGGGATGGGGGGGCTCGGGGATACGCAGTATTTT.